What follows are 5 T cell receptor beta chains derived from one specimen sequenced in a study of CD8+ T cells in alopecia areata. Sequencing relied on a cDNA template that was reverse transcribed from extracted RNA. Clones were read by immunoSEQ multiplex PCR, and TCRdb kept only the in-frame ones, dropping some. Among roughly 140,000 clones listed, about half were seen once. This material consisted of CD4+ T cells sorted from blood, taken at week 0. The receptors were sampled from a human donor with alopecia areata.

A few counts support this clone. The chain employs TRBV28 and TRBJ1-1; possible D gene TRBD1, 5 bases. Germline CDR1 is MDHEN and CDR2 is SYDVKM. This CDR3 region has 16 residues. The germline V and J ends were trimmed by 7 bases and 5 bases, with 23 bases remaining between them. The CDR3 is CASTTKWDLRGTEAFF. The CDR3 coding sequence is TGTGCCAGCACTACTAAGTGGGATCTTCGGGGGACTGAAGCTTTCTTT.

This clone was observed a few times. The DNA of the CDR3 is TGCGCCAGCAGCTTGGACGGCTCGGTTGAAGCTTTCTTT. Translating it yields CASSLDGSVEAFF. This chain uses TRBV5-1 with TRBJ1-1, with D uncertain. CDR3 length: 13 residues. Germline CDR1 and CDR2: SGHRS and YFSETQ. V was cut by 0 bases and J by 7 bases, with 10 bases left in between.

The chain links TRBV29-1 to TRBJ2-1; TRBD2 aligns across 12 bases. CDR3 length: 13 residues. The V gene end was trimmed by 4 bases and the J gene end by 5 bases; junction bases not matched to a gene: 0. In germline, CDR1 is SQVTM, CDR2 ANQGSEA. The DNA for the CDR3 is TGCAGCGTTGCTAGCGGGAGGGACAATGAGCAGTTCTTC. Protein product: CSVASGRDNEQFF.

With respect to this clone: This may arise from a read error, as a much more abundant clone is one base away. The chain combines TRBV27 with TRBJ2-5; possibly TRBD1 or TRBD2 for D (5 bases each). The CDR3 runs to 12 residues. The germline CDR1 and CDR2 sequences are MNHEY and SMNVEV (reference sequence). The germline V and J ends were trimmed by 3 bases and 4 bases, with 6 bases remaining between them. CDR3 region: CASSFGGETQYF. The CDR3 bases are TGTGCCAGCAGTTTTGGGGGAGAGACCCAGTACTTC.

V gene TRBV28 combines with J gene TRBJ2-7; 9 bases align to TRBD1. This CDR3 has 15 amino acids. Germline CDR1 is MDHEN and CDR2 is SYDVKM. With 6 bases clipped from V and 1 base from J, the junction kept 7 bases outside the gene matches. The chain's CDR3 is CASSLTGTGSYEQYF. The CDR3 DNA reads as TGTGCCAGCAGCCTCACCGGGACAGGGTCCTACGAGCAGTACTTC.